This is a list of T cell receptor beta chains from one sample in a study of blood T cell repertoires in COVID-19. Produced via immunoSEQ multiplex PCR; TCRdb's table is partial and in-frame only. In the table there are around 260,000 clones, roughly 90% of which are singletons. Sequenced: peripheral blood. Receptors were obtained from a woman aged 25 to 39 with COVID-19, enrolled during active disease. CDR3s include the opening cysteine and the closing phenylalanine or tryptophan. Each record gives: V gene, D gene, J gene, clone size, CDR3 protein, CDR3 DNA. The D gene is left open where the match is weak. The size entry is marked missing in some rows and otherwise reads once, few, many or a size class.

TRBV20-1	TRBD2	TRBJ2-1	NA	CSASRLAGGLGNEQFF	TGCAGTGCTAGTAGGCTAGCGGGAGGGCTAGGGAATGAGCAGTTCTTC
TRBV6-4	TRBD2	TRBJ2-1	NA	CASSAGLAPPLHEQFF	TGTGCCAGCAGTGCGGGACTAGCCCCCCCCCTCCATGAGCAGTTCTTC
TRBV27	NA	TRBJ1-3	NA	CASSGLNSGNTIYF	TGTGCCAGCAGTGGACTGAACTCTGGAAACACCATATATTTT
TRBV5-1	TRBD1	TRBJ1-2	few	CASSSGTGYNYGYTF	TGCGCCAGCAGCTCTGGGACAGGGTATAACTATGGCTACACCTTC
TRBV28	TRBD1	TRBJ1-6	NA	CASSEGASNSPLHF	TGTGCCAGCAGTGAGGGGGCCTCTAATTCACCCCTCCACTTT
TRBV28	TRBD1	TRBJ1-6	NA	CASSTPGQGRSPLHF	TGTGCCAGCAGCACTCCGGGACAGGGACGATCACCCCTCCACTTT
TRBV29-1	NA	TRBJ2-1	NA	CSVPSGAGNEQFF	TGCAGCGTTCCTTCGGGAGCCGGGAATGAGCAGTTCTTC
TRBV6-5	NA	TRBJ1-5	NA	CAAGRESNQPQHF	TGTGCCGCCGGGAGGGAGAGCAATCAGCCCCAGCATTTT
TRBV5-1	NA	TRBJ2-2	NA	CASSLEAGNTGELFF	TGCGCCAGCAGCTTGGAGGCGGGCAACACCGGGGAGCTGTTTTTT
TRBV6-4	NA	TRBJ2-5	NA	CASSDSIGPAGETQYF	TGTGCCAGCAGTGACTCGATAGGTCCAGCAGGAGAGACCCAGTACTTC
TRBV5-1	NA	TRBJ2-3	NA	CASSERVSTDTQYF	TGCGCCAGCAGCGAGCGGGTTAGCACAGATACGCAGTATTTT
TRBV4-1	TRBD1	TRBJ1-1	once	CASSQPDRASEAFF	TGCGCCAGCAGCCAACCCGACAGGGCCTCGGAAGCTTTCTTT
TRBV30	NA	TRBJ1-1	NA	CAWSVRRTSTEAFF	TGTGCCTGGAGTGTACGCAGGACTAGCACTGAAGCTTTCTTT
TRBV5-6	TRBD2	TRBJ2-5	NA	CASSLEERGLQETQYF	TGTGCCAGCAGCTTGGAGGAGCGGGGGCTACAAGAGACCCAGTACTTC
TRBV28	NA	TRBJ1-5	NA	CASSFEAGASNQPQHF	TGTGCCAGCAGTTTTGAAGCAGGGGCGTCGAATCAGCCCCAGCATTTT
TRBV28	NA	TRBJ2-5	NA	CASSSSETQYF	TGTGCCAGCAGTTCATCAGAGACCCAGTACTTC
TRBV18	TRBD2	TRBJ2-7	NA	CASSPASGSPHEQYF	TGTGCCAGCTCTCCGGCTAGCGGTTCCCCCCACGAGCAGTACTTC
TRBV28	TRBD1	TRBJ2-5	NA	CASSLRQGIQETQYF	TGTGCCAGCAGTTTGCGACAGGGGATCCAAGAGACCCAGTACTTC
TRBV7-6	TRBD2	TRBJ2-5	few	CASGGSGRGDVETQYF	TGTGCCAGCGGGGGTTCTGGGAGGGGAGATGTGGAGACCCAGTACTTC
TRBV6-6	TRBD1	TRBJ1-5	NA	CASSYRTGWENQPQHF	TGTGCCAGCAGTTACCGGACAGGTTGGGAGAATCAGCCCCAGCATTTT
TRBV10-1	NA	TRBJ1-2	NA	CASILGGGCKNYGYTF	TGCGCCAGCATTCTTGGGGGGGGTTGTAAGAACTATGGCTACACCTTC
TRBV11-3	TRBD2	TRBJ2-1	NA	CASSPGTSYNEQFF	TGTGCCAGCAGCCCCGGGACTAGCTACAATGAGCAGTTCTTC
TRBV27	NA	TRBJ2-7	NA	CASRGAGSYEQYF	TGTGCCAGCAGAGGGGCGGGGTCCTACGAGCAGTACTTC
TRBV3-1/TRBV3-2	TRBD2	TRBJ2-1	NA	CASSPSWASGMNEQFF	TGTGCCAGCAGCCCCAGTTGGGCTAGCGGCATGAATGAGCAGTTCTTC
TRBV3-1/TRBV3-2	TRBD2	TRBJ2-5	NA	CASSLFMASGFQETQYF	TGTGCCAGCAGCCTCTTTATGGCTAGCGGGTTCCAAGAGACCCAGTACTTC
TRBV7-2	NA	TRBJ2-5	NA	CASSLVTQGPVETQYF	TGTGCCAGCAGCTTAGTAACACAGGGTCCGGTAGAGACCCAGTACTTC
TRBV6-6	NA	TRBJ1-6	NA	CASNQAEQNSPLHF	TGTGCCAGCAACCAGGCCGAGCAAAATTCACCCCTCCACTTT
TRBV2	TRBD2	TRBJ2-1	NA	CASSAGLAGGDEQFF	TGTGCCAGCAGTGCCGGACTAGCGGGAGGGGATGAGCAGTTCTTC
TRBV28	NA	TRBJ1-1	NA	CASSFEPPGEDTEAFF	TGTGCCAGCAGTTTCGAGCCCCCAGGGGAAGACACTGAAGCTTTCTTT
TRBV6-2/TRBV6-3	TRBD1	TRBJ1-5	NA	CASSPGQGVNQPQHF	TGTGCCAGCAGCCCTGGACAGGGGGTGAATCAGCCCCAGCATTTT
TRBV10-2	NA	TRBJ1-1	NA	CASTPRALNTEAFF	TGCGCCAGCACCCCCAGGGCACTGAACACTGAAGCTTTCTTT
TRBV3-1/TRBV3-2	NA	TRBJ2-7	few	CASSQDRGLGEQYF	TGTGCCAGCAGCCAAGATCGGGGACTCGGGGAGCAGTACTTC
TRBV27	TRBD2	TRBJ2-1	NA	CASSLAGGNYNEQFF	TGTGCCAGCAGTTTAGCGGGAGGGAACTACAATGAGCAGTTCTTC
TRBV5-4	TRBD1	TRBJ1-2	NA	CASSRDRVGYGYTF	TGTGCCAGCAGCCGGGACAGGGTAGGGTATGGCTACACCTTC
TRBV11-3	NA	TRBJ2-1	NA	CASSSGSYNEQFF	TGTGCCAGCTCCAGCGGCAGCTACAATGAGCAGTTCTTC
TRBV7-9	NA	TRBJ1-6	NA	CASSLALAGPTLHF	TGTGCCAGCAGCTTAGCGCTCGCAGGCCCTACCCTCCACTTT
TRBV27	NA	TRBJ1-6	NA	CASSFDRRHASYNSPLHF	TGTGCCAGCAGTTTTGACCGCCGACATGCCTCCTATAATTCACCCCTCCACTTT